The TCR beta chain under discussion was sequenced for a study of neoadjuvant anti-PD-1 for oral cavity cancer. Study information: Patients mostly received three to four biweekly nivolumab doses at 3 mg/kg before surgery.

V was pared by 5 bases and J by 2 bases, with 10 bases between. The length of the CDR3 is 13 residues. Germline-derived CDR1 and CDR2 are LNHDA and SQIVND (reference sequence). The repertoire was sequenced with immunoSEQ multiplex PCR; TCRdb's copy has only in-frame clones and lacks some. Found here are around 30,000 clones, 87% of them singletons; the top ten hold around 3.2%. The sequences come from PBMCs, collected before nivolumab (anti-PD-1) treatment. This receptor was identified in a person aged 35-79 years with oral cavity squamous cell carcinoma. J is TRBJ2-7 and V is TRBV19; TRBD1 is a possible D gene (5 bases). CDR3 nucleotide sequence: TGTGCCAGTAGTCGCGACAGCACCTACGAGCAGTACTTC. Translation gives CASSRDSTYEQYF.